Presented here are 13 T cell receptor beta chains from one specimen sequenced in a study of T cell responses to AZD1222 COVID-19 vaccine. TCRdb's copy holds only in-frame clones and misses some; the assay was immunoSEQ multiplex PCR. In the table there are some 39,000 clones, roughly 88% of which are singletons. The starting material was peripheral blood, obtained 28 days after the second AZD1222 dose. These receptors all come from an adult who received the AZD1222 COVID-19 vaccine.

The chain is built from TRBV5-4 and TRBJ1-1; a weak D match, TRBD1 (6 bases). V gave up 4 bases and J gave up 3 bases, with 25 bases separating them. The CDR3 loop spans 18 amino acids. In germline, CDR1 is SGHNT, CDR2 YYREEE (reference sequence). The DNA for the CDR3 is TGTGCCAGCAGCCGATTTGGGGGGGCGACGCGCGGTGACACTGAAGCTTTCTTT. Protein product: CASSRFGGATRGDTEAFF.

The DNA for the CDR3 is TGTGCCAGCAGCAAAACTGGGACGGATTATAATTCACCCCTCCACTTT. As protein: CASSKTGTDYNSPLHF. This rearrangement joins TRBV5-4 to TRBJ1-6; TRBD1 might be the D (5 bases). Germline-derived CDR1 and CDR2 are SGHNT and YYREEE (reference sequence). V was trimmed by 4 bases and J by 4 bases, leaving 15 bases between them. This CDR3 contains 16 residues.

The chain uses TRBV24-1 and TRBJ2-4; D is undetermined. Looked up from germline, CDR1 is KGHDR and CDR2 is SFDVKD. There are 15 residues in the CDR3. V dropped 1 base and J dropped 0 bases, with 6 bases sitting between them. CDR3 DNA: TGTGCCACCAGTGATTTTTTCGGAGCCAAAAACATTCAGTACTTC. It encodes CATSDFFGAKNIQYF.

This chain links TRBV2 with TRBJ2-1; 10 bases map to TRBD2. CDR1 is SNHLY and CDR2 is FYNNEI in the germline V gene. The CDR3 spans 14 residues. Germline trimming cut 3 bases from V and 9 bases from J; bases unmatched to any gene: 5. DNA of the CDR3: TGTGCCAGCAGTGAGGGACTAGCGTCCGGTGAGCAGTTCTTC. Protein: CASSEGLASGEQFF. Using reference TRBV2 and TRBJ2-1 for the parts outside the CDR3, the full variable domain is EPEVTQTPSHQVTQMGQEVILRCVPISNHLYFYWYRQILGQKVEFLVSFYNNEISEKSEIFDDQFSVERPDGSNFTLKIRSTKLEDSAMYFCASSEGLASGEQFFGPGTRLTVL.

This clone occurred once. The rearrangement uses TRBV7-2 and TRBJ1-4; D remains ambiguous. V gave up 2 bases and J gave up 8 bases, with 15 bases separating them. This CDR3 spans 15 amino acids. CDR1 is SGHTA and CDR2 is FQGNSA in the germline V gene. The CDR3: CASSLTVRLEEKLFF. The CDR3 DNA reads TGTGCCAGCAGCTTAACGGTTAGACTCGAAGAAAAACTGTTTTTT.

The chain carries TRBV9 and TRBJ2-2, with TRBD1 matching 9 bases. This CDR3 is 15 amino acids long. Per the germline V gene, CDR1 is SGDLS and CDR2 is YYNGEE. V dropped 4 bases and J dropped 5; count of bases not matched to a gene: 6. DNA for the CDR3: TGTGCCAGCAGCACACAGGGGGCGGCAACCGGGGAGCTGTTTTTT. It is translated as CASSTQGAATGELFF. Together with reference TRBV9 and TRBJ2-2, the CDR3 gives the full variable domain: DSGVTQTPKHLITATGQRVTLRCSPRSGDLSVYWYQQSLDQGLQFLIQYYNGEERAKGNILERFSAQQFPDLHSELNLSSLELGDSALYFCASSTQGAATGELFFGEGSRLTVL.

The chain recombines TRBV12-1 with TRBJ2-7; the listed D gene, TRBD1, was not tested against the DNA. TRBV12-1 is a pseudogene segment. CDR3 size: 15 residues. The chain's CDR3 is CASSFLTGDTYEQYF. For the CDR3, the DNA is TGTGCCAGCAGCTTCCTGACAGGTGACACCTACGAGCAGTACTTC.

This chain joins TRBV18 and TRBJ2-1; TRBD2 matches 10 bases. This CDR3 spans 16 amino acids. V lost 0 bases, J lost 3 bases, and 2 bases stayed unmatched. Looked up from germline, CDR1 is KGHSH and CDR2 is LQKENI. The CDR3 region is CASSPPSGGVYNEQFF. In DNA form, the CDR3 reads TGTGCCAGCTCACCACCGAGCGGGGGGGTCTACAATGAGCAGTTCTTC.

Written as DNA, the CDR3 is TGTGCCAGCAGCTTGGGTCCTACGGGTAACACTGAAGCTTTCTTT. Translation: CASSLGPTGNTEAFF. The V gene is TRBV5-6, the J gene TRBJ1-1; D call uncertain. The CDR3 length is 15 residues. V lost 0 bases, J lost 2 bases, and 11 bases lay in between. The V gene's germline CDR1 is SGHDT and CDR2 YYEEEE.

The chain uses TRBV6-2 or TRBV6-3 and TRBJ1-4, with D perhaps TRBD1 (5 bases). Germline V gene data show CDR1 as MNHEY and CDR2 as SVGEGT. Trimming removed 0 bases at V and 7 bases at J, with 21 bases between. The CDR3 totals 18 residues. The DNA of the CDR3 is TGTGCCAGCAGTTACTCGATCGATGCGGGGGTTTTACGTGAAAAACTGTTTTTT. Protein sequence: CASSYSIDAGVLREKLFF.

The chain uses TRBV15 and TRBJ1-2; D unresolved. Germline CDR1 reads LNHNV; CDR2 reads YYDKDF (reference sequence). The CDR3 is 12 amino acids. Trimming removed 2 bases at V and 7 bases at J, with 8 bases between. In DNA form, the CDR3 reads TGTGCCACCAGCAGACACACCTTTGGCTACACCTTC. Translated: CATSRHTFGYTF.

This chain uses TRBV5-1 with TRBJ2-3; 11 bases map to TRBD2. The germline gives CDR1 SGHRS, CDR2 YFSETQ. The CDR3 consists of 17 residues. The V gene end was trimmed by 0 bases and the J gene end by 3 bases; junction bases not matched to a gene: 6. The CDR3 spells CASSLGASGGKTDTQYF. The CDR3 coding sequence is TGCGCCAGCAGCTTGGGCGCTAGCGGGGGGAAAACAGATACGCAGTATTTT.

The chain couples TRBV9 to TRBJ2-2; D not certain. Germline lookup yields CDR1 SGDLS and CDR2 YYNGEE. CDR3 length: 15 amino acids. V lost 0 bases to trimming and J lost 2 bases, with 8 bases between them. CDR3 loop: CASSVAGLNTGELFF. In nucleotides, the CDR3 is TGTGCCAGCAGCGTAGCCGGGCTCAACACCGGGGAGCTGTTTTTT.